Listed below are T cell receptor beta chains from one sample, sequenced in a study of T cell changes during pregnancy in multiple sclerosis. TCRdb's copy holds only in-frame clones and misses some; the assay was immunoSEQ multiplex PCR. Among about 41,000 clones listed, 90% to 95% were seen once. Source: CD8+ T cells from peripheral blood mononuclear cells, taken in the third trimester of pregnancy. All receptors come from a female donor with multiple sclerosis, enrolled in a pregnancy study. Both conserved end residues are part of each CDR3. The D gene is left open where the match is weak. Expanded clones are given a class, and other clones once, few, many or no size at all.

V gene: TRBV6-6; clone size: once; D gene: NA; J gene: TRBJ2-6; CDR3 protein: CASSYSTGANVLTF; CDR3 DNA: TGTGCCAGCAGTTACTCGACAGGGGCCAACGTCCTGACTTTC
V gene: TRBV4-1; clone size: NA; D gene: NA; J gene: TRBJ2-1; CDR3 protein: CASSQAGTSYNEQFF; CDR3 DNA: TGCGCCAGCAGCCAAGCGGGAACCTCCTACAATGAGCAGTTCTTC
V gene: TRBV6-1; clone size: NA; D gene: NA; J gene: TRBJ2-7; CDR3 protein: CASSAYEQYF; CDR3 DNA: TGTGCCAGCAGTGCGTACGAGCAGTACTTC
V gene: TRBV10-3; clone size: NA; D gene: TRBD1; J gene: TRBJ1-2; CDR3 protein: CAIGSTGEYGYTF; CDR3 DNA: TGTGCCATCGGTTCTACAGGGGAATATGGCTACACCTTC
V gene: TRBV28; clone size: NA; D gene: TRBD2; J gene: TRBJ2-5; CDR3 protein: CASSSPGSVAGAQETQYF; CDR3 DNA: TGTGCCAGCAGCTCCCCGGGGTCGGTAGCGGGGGCCCAAGAGACCCAGTACTTC
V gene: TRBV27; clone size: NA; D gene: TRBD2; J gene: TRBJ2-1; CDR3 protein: CASSLIGLADNEQFF; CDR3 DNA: TGTGCCAGCAGTTTAATAGGACTAGCGGACAATGAGCAGTTCTTC
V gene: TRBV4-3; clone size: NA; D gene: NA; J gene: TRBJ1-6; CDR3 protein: CASSISLSEGQVDF; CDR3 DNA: TGCGCCAGCAGCATAAGTCTCTCCGAGGGCCAGGTAGACTTT
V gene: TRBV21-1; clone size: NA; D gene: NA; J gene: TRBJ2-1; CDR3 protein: CASSTPSGRVISYNEQFF; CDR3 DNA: TGTGCCAGCAGCACCCCTAGCGGGAGGGTAATCTCCTACAATGAGCAGTTCTTC
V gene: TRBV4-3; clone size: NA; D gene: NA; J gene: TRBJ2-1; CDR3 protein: CASSQDYAGVAHYNEQFF; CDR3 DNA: TGCGCCAGCAGCCAAGATTATGCCGGAGTAGCGCATTACAATGAGCAGTTCTTC
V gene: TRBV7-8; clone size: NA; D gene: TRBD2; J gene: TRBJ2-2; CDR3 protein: CASSSLRGESQTGELFF; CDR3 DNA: TGTGCCAGCAGCTCCCTTCGGGGGGAGAGTCAAACCGGGGAGCTGTTTTTT
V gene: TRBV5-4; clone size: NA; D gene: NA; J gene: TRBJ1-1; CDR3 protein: CASSRGGNTEAFF; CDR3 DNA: TGTGCCAGCAGCCGCGGGGGCAACACTGAAGCTTTCTTT
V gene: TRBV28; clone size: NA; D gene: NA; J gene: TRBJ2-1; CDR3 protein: CASSLWGTPSLYNEQFF; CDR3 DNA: TGTGCCAGCAGTCTCTGGGGGACTCCCTCCTTATACAATGAGCAGTTCTTC
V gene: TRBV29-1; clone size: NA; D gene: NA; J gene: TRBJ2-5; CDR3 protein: CSVPKFGETQYF; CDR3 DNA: TGCAGCGTCCCGAAGTTCGGTGAGACCCAGTACTTC
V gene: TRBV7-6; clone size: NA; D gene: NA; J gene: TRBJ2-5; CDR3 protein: CASSDDSSPTETQYF; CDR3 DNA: TGTGCCAGCAGCGACGACAGTTCCCCAACGGAGACCCAGTACTTC
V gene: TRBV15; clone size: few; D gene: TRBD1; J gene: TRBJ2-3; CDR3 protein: CATSRTGVTDTQYF; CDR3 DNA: TGTGCCACCTCGCGGACAGGGGTGACAGATACGCAGTATTTT
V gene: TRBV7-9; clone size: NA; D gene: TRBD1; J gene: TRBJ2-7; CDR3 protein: CASSLVGQEEYF; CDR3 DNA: TGTGCCAGCAGCTTAGTTGGACAGGAGGAGTACTTC
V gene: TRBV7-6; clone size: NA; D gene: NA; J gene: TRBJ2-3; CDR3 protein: CASSPDSTDTQYF; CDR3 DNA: TGTGCCAGCAGCCCAGACAGTACCGATACGCAGTATTTT
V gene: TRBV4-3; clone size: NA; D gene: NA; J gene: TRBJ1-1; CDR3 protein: CASSQDPRGYTEAFF; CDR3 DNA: TGCGCCAGCAGCCAAGATCCCAGGGGCTACACTGAAGCTTTCTTT
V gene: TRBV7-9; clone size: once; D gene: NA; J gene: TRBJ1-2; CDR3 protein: CASSFSTNYGYTF; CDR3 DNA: TGTGCCAGCAGCTTTAGTACTAACTATGGCTACACCTTC
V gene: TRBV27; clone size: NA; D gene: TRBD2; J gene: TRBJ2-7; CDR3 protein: CASSPSGGGRAHEQYF; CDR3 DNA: TGTGCCAGCAGTCCTTCGGGGGGGGGCAGGGCCCACGAGCAGTACTTC
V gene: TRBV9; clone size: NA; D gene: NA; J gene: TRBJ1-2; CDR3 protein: CASSSHRMGVKSYGYTF; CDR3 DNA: TGTGCCAGCAGCTCCCATAGAATGGGAGTTAAGTCCTATGGCTACACCTTC
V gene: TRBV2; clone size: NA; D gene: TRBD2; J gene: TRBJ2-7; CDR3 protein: CASPKRGGRGYEQYF; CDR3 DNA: TGTGCCAGCCCCAAGAGGGGCGGGAGGGGCTACGAGCAGTACTTC
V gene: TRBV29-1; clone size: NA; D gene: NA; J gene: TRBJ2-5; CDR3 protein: CSVFTRLETQYF; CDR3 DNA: TGCAGCGTCTTCACTAGGTTGGAGACCCAGTACTTC
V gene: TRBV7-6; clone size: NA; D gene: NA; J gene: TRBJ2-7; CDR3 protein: CASSLLTGNYEQYF; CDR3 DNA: TGTGCCAGCAGCCTCCTAACGGGGAACTACGAGCAGTACTTC
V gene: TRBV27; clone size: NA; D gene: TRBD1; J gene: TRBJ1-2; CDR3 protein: CASSSSGQGRPYGYTF; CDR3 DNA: TGTGCCAGCAGTTCCTCCGGACAGGGGAGGCCCTATGGCTACACCTTC
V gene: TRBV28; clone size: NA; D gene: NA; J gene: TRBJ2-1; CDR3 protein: CASTWRPPAYNEQFF; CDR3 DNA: TGTGCCAGCACTTGGAGGCCGCCGGCCTACAATGAGCAGTTCTTC
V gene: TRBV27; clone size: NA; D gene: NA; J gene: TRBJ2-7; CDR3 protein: CASSLTGFRFYEQYF; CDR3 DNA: TGTGCCAGCAGTCTCACAGGGTTTCGATTCTACGAGCAGTACTTC
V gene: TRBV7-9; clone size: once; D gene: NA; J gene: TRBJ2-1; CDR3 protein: CASSSFGGESYNEQFF; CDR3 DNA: TGTGCCAGCAGCTCCTTCGGAGGGGAGTCATACAATGAGCAGTTCTTC
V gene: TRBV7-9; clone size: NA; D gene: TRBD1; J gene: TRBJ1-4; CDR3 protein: CASSDRGGIGNEKLFF; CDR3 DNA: TGTGCCAGCAGCGACAGGGGGGGAATTGGCAATGAAAAACTGTTTTTT
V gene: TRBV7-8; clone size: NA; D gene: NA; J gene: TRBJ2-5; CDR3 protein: CASSLGRLQETQYF; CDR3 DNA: TGTGCCAGCAGCTTGGGGCGACTGCAAGAGACCCAGTACTTC
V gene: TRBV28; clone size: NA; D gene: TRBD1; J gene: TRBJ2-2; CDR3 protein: CASSLRRGGNTGELFF; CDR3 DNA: TGTGCCAGCAGTTTAAGGAGAGGGGGCAACACCGGGGAGCTGTTTTTT
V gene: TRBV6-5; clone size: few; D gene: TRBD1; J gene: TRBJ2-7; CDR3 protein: CASGRQGYEQYF; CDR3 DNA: TGTGCCAGCGGTCGACAGGGCTACGAGCAGTACTTC
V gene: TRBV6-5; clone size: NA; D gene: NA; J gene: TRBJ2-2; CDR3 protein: CASNPGMNTGELFF; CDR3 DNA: TGTGCCAGCAACCCGGGGATGAACACCGGGGAGCTGTTTTTT
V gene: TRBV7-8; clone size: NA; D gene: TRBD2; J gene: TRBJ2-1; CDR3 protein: CASSLETSPPHTYEQFF; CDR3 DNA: TGTGCCAGCAGCTTAGAGACTAGCCCCCCGCATACATATGAGCAGTTCTTC
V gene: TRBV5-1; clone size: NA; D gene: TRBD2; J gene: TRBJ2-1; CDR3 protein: CASSLMREGRNEQFF; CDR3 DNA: TGCGCCAGCAGCTTGATGCGGGAGGGCCGGAATGAGCAGTTCTTC
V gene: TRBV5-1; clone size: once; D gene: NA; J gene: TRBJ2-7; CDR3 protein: CASSLYSTYEQYF; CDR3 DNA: TGCGCCAGCAGCTTGTACTCTACCTACGAGCAGTACTTC
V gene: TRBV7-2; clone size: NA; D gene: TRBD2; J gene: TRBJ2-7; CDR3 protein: CASSQSGRAGYEQYF; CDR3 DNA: TGTGCCAGCAGCCAAAGCGGGAGGGCAGGGTACGAGCAGTACTTC
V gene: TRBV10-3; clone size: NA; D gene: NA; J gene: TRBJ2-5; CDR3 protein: CAIRETGTQETQYF; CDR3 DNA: TGTGCCATCAGAGAAACAGGGACACAAGAGACCCAGTACTTC
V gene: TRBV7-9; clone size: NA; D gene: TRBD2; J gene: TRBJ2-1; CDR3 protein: CASSSTGTSGLYNEQFF; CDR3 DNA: TGTGCCAGCAGCAGTACCGGGACTAGCGGCCTCTACAATGAGCAGTTCTTC
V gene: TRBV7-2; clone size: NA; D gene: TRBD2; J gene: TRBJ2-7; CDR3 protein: CASSPLAGGGWEQYF; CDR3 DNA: TGTGCCAGCAGCCCATTAGCGGGAGGGGGTTGGGAGCAGTACTTC
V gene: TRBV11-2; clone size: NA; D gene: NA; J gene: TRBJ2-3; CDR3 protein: CASSLDGLAATTDTQYF; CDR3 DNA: TGTGCCAGCAGCTTAGATGGCCTAGCAGCAACCACAGATACGCAGTATTTT
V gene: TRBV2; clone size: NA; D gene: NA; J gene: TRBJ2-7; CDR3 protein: CASKSVFRMALFYEQYF; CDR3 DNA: TGTGCCAGCAAGTCAGTTTTCCGAATGGCCCTCTTTTACGAGCAGTACTTC
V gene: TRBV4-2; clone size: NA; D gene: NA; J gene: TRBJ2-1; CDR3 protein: CASSQGLAYNEQFF; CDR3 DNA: TGTGCCAGCAGCCAAGGGCTAGCGTACAATGAGCAGTTCTTC
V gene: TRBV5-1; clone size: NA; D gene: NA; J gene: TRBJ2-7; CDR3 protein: CASSLEPSRTYEQYF; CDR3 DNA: TGCGCCAGCAGCTTGGAGCCTAGCCGGACCTACGAGCAGTACTTC
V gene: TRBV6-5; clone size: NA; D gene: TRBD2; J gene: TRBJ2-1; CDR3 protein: CASSYGTSVYNEQFF; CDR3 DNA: TGTGCCAGCAGTTACGGGACTAGCGTATACAATGAGCAGTTCTTC
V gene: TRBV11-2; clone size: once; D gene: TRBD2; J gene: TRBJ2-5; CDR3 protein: CASSLGTSDGETQYF; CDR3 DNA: TGTGCCAGCAGCCTAGGGACTAGCGATGGAGAGACCCAGTACTTC
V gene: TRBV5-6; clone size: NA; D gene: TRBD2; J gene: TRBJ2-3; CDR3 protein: CASSFGGGQYF; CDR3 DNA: TGTGCCAGCAGCTTCGGGGGGGGGCAGTATTTT
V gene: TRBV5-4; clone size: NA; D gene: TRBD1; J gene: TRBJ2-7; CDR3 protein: CASSSRDRTYEQYF; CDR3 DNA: TGTGCCAGCAGCTCCCGGGACAGAACCTACGAGCAGTACTTC
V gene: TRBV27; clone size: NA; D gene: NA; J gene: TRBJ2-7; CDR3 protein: CASSLSQASYEQYF; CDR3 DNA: TGTGCCAGCAGTTTGTCGCAGGCCTCCTACGAGCAGTACTTC
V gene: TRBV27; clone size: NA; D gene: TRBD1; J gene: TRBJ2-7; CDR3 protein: CASTDRGRDEQYF; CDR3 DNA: TGTGCCAGCACGGACAGGGGTCGGGACGAGCAGTACTTC
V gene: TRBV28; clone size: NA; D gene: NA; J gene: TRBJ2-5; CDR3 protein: CASRHGKKVQETQYF; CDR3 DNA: TGTGCCAGCCGTCACGGGAAGAAGGTGCAAGAGACCCAGTACTTC
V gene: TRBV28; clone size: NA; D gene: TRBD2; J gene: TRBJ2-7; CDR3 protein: CASSQGLAGNSYEQYF; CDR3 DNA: TGTGCCAGCAGTCAGGGACTAGCGGGGAACTCCTACGAGCAGTACTTC